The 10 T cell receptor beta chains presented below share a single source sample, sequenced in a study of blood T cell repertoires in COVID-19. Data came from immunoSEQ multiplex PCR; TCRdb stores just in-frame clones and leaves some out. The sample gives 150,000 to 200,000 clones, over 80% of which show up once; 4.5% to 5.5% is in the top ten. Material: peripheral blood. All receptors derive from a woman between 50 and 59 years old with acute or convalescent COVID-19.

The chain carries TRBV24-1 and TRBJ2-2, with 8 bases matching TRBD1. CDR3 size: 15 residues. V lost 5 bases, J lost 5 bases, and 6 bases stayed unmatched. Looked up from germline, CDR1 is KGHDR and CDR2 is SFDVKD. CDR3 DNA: TGTGCCACCAGTGCGGACAGGGAATGGACCGGGGAGCTGTTTTTT. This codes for CATSADREWTGELFF.

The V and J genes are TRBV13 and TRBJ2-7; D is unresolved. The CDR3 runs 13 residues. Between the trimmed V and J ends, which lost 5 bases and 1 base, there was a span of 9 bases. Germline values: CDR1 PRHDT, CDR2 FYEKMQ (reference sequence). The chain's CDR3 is CASSPSPSYEQYF. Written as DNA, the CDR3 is TGTGCCAGCAGCCCCTCCCCGTCCTACGAGCAGTACTTC.

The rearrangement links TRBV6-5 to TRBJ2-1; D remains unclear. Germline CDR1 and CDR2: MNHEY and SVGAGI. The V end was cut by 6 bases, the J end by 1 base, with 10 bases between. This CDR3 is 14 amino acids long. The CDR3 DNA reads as TGTGCCAGCAGCCGTTCTTTTTCCTACAATGAGCAGTTCTTC. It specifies CASSRSFSYNEQFF.

Here the CDR3 reads CASSPRDRGEFF. CDR3 DNA sequence: TGTGCCAGCAGTCCGAGGGACAGGGGGGAGTTCTTC. The J gene is TRBJ2-1, the V gene TRBV28, with 11 nucleotides matching TRBD1. The CDR3 consists of 12 residues. In germline, CDR1 is MDHEN, CDR2 SYDVKM. V lost 5 bases and J lost 14; bases outside the gene matches: 5.

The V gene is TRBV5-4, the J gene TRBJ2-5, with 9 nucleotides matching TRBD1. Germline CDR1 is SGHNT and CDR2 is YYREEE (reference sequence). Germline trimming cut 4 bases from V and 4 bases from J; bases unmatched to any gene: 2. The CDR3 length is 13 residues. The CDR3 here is CASSMDRGETQYF. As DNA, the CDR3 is TGTGCCAGCAGCATGGACAGGGGAGAGACCCAGTACTTC.

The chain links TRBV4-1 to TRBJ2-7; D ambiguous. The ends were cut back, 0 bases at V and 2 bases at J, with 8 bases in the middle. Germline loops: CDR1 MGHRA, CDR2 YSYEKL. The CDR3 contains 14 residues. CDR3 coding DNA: TGCGCCAGCAGCCAAGATGGCCAAACCTACGAGCAGTACTTC. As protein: CASSQDGQTYEQYF.

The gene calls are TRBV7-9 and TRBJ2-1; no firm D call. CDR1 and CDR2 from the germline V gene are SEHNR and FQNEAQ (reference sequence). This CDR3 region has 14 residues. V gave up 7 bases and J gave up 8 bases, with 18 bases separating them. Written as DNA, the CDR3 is TGTGCCAGCACCCCGCTCCCACTAACGCATGAGCAGTTCTTC. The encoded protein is CASTPLPLTHEQFF. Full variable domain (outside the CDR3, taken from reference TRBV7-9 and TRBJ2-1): DTGVSQNPRHKITKRGQNVTFRCDPISEHNRLYWYRQTLGQGPEFLTYFQNEAQLEKSRLLSDRFSAERPKGSFSTLEIQRTEQGDSAMYLCASTPLPLTHEQFFGPGTRLTVL.

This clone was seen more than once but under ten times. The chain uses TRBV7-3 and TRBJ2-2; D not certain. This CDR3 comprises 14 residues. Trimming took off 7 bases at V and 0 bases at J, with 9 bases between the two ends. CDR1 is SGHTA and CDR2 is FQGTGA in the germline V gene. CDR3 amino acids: CASTLLANTGELFF. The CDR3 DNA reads TGTGCCAGCACCCTGCTAGCGAACACCGGGGAGCTGTTTTTT.

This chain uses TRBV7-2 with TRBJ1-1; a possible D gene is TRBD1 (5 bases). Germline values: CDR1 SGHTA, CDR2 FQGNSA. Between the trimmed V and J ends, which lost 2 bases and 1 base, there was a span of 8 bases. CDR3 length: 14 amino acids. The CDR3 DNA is TGTGCCAGCAGCTTACAGGGAGGGAACACTGAAGCTTTCTTT. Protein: CASSLQGGNTEAFF.

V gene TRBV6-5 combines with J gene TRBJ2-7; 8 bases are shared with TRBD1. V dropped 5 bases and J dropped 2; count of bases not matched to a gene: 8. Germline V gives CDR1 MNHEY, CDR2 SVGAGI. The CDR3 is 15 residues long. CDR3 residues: CASSLSMTGAYEQYF. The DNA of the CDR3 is TGTGCCAGCAGTCTATCTATGACAGGGGCCTACGAGCAGTACTTC.